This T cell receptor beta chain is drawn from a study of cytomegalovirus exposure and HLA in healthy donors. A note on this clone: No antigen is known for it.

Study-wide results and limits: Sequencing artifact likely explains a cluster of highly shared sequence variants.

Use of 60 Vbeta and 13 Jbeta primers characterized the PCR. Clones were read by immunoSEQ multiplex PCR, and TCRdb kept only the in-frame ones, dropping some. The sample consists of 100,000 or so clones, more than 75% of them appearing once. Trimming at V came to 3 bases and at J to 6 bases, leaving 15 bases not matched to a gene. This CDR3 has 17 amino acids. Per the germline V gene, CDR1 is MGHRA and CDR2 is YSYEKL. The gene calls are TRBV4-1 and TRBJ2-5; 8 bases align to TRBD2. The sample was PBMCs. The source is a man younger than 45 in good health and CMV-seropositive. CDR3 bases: TGCGCCAGCAGCCATTACTTGCGGGGGGAGGGCGGCAAGACCCAGTACTTC. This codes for CASSHYLRGEGGKTQYF.